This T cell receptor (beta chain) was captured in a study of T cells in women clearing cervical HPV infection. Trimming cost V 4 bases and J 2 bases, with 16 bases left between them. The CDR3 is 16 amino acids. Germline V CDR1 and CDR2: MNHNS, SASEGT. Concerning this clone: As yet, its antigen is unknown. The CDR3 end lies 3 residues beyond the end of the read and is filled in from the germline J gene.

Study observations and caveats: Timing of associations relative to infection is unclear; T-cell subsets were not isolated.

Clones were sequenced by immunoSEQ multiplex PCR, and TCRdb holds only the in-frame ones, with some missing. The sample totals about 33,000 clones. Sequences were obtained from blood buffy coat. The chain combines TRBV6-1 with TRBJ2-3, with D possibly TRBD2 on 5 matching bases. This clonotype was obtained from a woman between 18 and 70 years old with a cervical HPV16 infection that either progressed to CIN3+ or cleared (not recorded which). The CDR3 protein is CASSGSLATDTDTQYF. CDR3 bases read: TGTGCCAGCAGTGGATCTCTAGCAACAGACACAGATACG.